One sample yielded the 3 T cell receptor beta chains listed below, sequenced in a study of blood T cell repertoires in COVID-19. Produced via immunoSEQ multiplex PCR; TCRdb's table is partial and in-frame only. The table records about 55,000 clones, about 85% of them present only once. The specimen sequenced was peripheral blood. Receptor source: a human donor in a cohort sampled during active COVID-19.

The V gene is TRBV19, the J gene TRBJ2-2; D unclear. This CDR3 has 13 residues. Germline CDR1 reads LNHDA; CDR2 reads SQIVND (reference sequence). V lost 6 bases to trimming and J lost 4 bases, with 9 bases between them. The CDR3 region is CASRPDFTGELFF. DNA for the CDR3: TGTGCCAGTAGACCCGACTTCACCGGGGAGCTGTTTTTT. The entire variable domain, with the rest obtained from reference TRBV19 and TRBJ2-2, is as follows: DGGITQSPKYLFRKEGQNVTLSCEQNLNHDAMYWYRQDPGQGLRLIYYSQIVNDFQKGDIAEGYSVSREKKESFPLTVTSAQKNPTAFYLCASRPDFTGELFFGEGSRLTVL.

This sequence joins TRBV4-1 and TRBJ1-5, with D tentatively TRBD1 (5 bases). The CDR3 contains 14 residues. Per the germline V gene, CDR1 is MGHRA and CDR2 is YSYEKL. V was cut by 1 base and J by 4 bases, with 8 bases left in between. CDR3 sequence (DNA): TGCGCCAGCAGCCAAGCGCAGGGAAATCAGCCCCAGCATTTT. It specifies CASSQAQGNQPQHF.

The V gene is TRBV2, the J gene TRBJ2-1; a possible D gene is TRBD1 (6 bases). The CDR3 is 12 residues long. Germline assignment: CDR1 SNHLY and CDR2 FYNNEI. The V end lost 7 bases, the J end lost 6 bases, and 10 bases lay between the germline ends. The CDR3 region has the DNA TGTGCCAGCACTACCAGGGGCAATGAGCAGTTCTTC. Translation gives CASTTRGNEQFF.